The 24 T cell receptor beta chains reported below all come from one sample, sequenced in a study of blood T cell repertoires in COVID-19. The assay was immunoSEQ multiplex PCR, and TCRdb's table has in-frame clones only and misses some. The data show 100,000 to 150,000 clones, with about four fifths seen just once and 12% held by the top ten. Sequencing was performed on peripheral blood. All receptors come from a man between 60 and 75 years old with acute or convalescent COVID-19.

The rearrangement joins TRBV19 to TRBJ2-3; 14 bases match TRBD2. The CDR3 is 18 amino acids. J was trimmed by 5 bases and V by 4 bases; bases with no gene match: 11. The germline V gene encodes CDR1 LNHDA and CDR2 SQIVND (reference sequence). The CDR3 loop reads CASSTSPGLAGVVDTQYF. CDR3 sequence (DNA): TGTGCCAGTAGTACCTCCCCGGGACTAGCGGGAGTGGTAGATACGCAGTATTTT.

The rearrangement links TRBV28 to TRBJ2-3; 11 nucleotides agree with TRBD2. The ends lost 2 bases at V and 0 bases at J; junction bases unmatched: 4. Germline V gene data show CDR1 as MDHEN and CDR2 as SYDVKM. The CDR3 is 17 residues long. CDR3 loop: CASSLAGTSGSTDTQYF. The CDR3 bases are TGTGCCAGCAGTTTAGCGGGGACTAGCGGAAGCACAGATACGCAGTATTTT.

The chain has TRBV28 and TRBJ2-1; 10 nucleotides line up with TRBD2. Trimming at V came to 6 bases and at J to 0 bases, leaving 5 bases not matched to a gene. The CDR3 totals 16 residues. The germline gives CDR1 MDHEN, CDR2 SYDVKM. The CDR3 is CASSGTSASSYNEQFF. As DNA, the CDR3 is TGTGCCAGCAGCGGGACTAGCGCGAGCTCCTACAATGAGCAGTTCTTC.

V is TRBV5-5 and J is TRBJ2-1; 10 bases line up with TRBD2. J was trimmed by 7 bases and V by 0 bases; bases with no gene match: 16. The CDR3 runs 19 residues. Per germline, CDR1 SGHKS and CDR2 YYEKEE (reference sequence). CDR3 sequence (DNA): TGTGCCAGCAGCTTGGCCGGGTCTAGCGGGAGCTTTTTTGAAAATGAGCAGTTCTTC. Translating gives CASSLAGSSGSFFENEQFF.

The table lists this clone with a count of one. The V gene is TRBV3-1 (or the pseudogene TRBV3-2), the J gene TRBJ2-7; D call uncertain. V was trimmed by 4 bases and J by 2 bases, leaving 12 bases between them. The CDR3 totals 14 residues. CDR1 is LGHDT and CDR2 is YNNKEL in the germline V gene (reference sequence). CDR3 sequence (DNA): TGTGCCAGCAGCCCAACGGTATTCACCTACGAGCAGTACTTC. Its translation is CASSPTVFTYEQYF.

The V and J genes are TRBV7-8 and TRBJ1-1; D not resolved. CDR3 size: 13 residues. Germline V CDR1 and CDR2: SGHVS, FQNEAQ. Trimming left V 4 bases short and J 1 base short, with 7 bases between. CDR3 DNA: TGTGCCAGCAGCTCACAGCAGAACACTGAAGCTTTCTTT. It yields the protein CASSSQQNTEAFF. The whole variable domain, filled in from reference TRBV7-8 and TRBJ1-1, reads GAGVSQSPRYKVAKRGQDVALRCDPISGHVSLFWYQQALGQGPEFLTYFQNEAQLDKSGLPSDRFFAERPEGSVSTLKIQRTQQEDSAVYLCASSSQQNTEAFFGQGTRLTVV.

The rearrangement uses TRBV11-2 and TRBJ2-1, with D unclear. The CDR3 is made up of 17 amino acids. Germline lookup yields CDR1 SGHAT and CDR2 FQNNGV. Trimming shortened V by 1 base and J by 9 bases, and 22 bases separated the two germline ends. CDR3 in DNA: TGTGCCAGCAGCTTAGCACCGGGTCCCGTAGAGCGAGGTGAGCAGTTCTTC. It translates to CASSLAPGPVERGEQFF.

This chain links TRBV10-1 with TRBJ2-3; 11 nucleotides agree with TRBD1. Germline V CDR1 and CDR2: WNHNN, SYGVQD (reference sequence). The J segment lost 6 bases and the V segment lost 0 bases, leaving 14 bases of the junction unmatched. This CDR3 region has 19 residues. In DNA, the CDR3 is TGCGCCAGCAGTGAGTCGATATACCCGGACAGGGGGCGGCGGGATACGCAGTATTTT. The encoded protein is CASSESIYPDRGRRDTQYF.

The chain combines TRBV28 with TRBJ1-2, with unresolved D. Per germline, CDR1 MDHEN and CDR2 SYDVKM. This CDR3 region has 14 residues. Trimming cost V 2 bases and J 3 bases, with 10 bases left between them. The CDR3 is CASSLPHSYYGYTF. The CDR3 DNA is TGTGCCAGCAGTTTACCCCACAGCTACTATGGCTACACCTTC.

V usage is TRBV10-2 and J usage is TRBJ2-6; TRBD2 is a possible D gene (5 bases). The CDR3 runs to 17 residues. The germline V gene has CDR1 WSHSY and CDR2 SAAADI. V lost 2 bases, J lost 0 bases, and 11 bases lay in between. The CDR3 DNA sequence: TGCGCCAGCAGTGAGGCCCGAGGGAACTCTGGGGCCAACGTCCTGACTTTC. Encoded protein: CASSEARGNSGANVLTF.

This chain joins TRBV5-1 and TRBJ2-7; D may be TRBD2 (6 bases). CDR1 SGHRS and CDR2 YFSETQ come from the germline V gene. The CDR3 is 15 amino acids. V gave up 2 bases and J gave up 4 bases, with 16 bases separating them. The CDR3 sequence: CASSFSLGTGYEQYF. The CDR3 coding sequence is TGCGCCAGCAGCTTCTCGCTCGGGACTGGGTACGAGCAGTACTTC.

The V call is TRBV5-1, the J call TRBJ1-2, with 8 bases that match TRBD1. The germline CDR1 and CDR2 sequences are SGHRS and YFSETQ. Trimming at V came to 4 bases and at J to 6 bases, leaving 8 bases not matched to a gene. CDR3 size: 14 residues. DNA for the CDR3: TGCGCCAGCAGCCTATTGGGACAGGTGGATGGCTACACCTTC. Its translation is CASSLLGQVDGYTF.

The gene calls are TRBV5-8 and TRBJ2-7; TRBD2 aligns across 13 bases. CDR1 is SGHTS, CDR2 YDEGEE, per germline. Losses at the gene ends were 0 bases for V and 7 bases for J; bases not matched to a gene: 10. There are 17 residues in the CDR3. CDR3 in DNA: TGTGCCAGCAGCTTGGCTTCAGGACTAGCGGGAGCTGGGGAGCAGTACTTC. Its translation: CASSLASGLAGAGEQYF. Drawing the rest from reference TRBV5-8 and TRBJ2-7, the complete variable domain is EAGVTQSPTHLIKTRGQQATLRCSPISGHTSVYWYQQALGLGLQFLLWYDEGEERNRGNFPPRFSGRQFPNYSSELNVNALELEDSALYLCASSLASGLAGAGEQYFGPGTRLTVT.

The chain employs TRBV6-5 and TRBJ2-7, with 7 bases matching TRBD2. Germline CDR1 is MNHEY and CDR2 is SVGAGI. V lost 8 bases, J lost 4 bases, and 14 bases stayed unmatched. The CDR3 covers 15 residues. The CDR3 sequence is CASPEDRGSRYEQYF. DNA of the CDR3: TGTGCCAGCCCCGAAGATCGCGGGAGCCGGTACGAGCAGTACTTC.

This chain joins TRBV3-1 (or the pseudogene TRBV3-2) and TRBJ1-5; 9 positions match TRBD1. The CDR3 length is 14 residues. V dropped 3 bases and J dropped 4; count of bases not matched to a gene: 1. From germline, CDR1 is LGHDT and CDR2 YNNKEL (reference sequence). CDR3 sequence (DNA): TGTGCCAGCAGCCAGGGACAGGGAAATCAGCCCCAGCATTTT. Its translation: CASSQGQGNQPQHF.

The CDR3 DNA reads TGTGCCAGCAGTGTCCTCACAGGGGTGGGGACTGAAGCTTTCTTT. Translation gives CASSVLTGVGTEAFF. The V gene is TRBV27, the J gene TRBJ1-1; 7 bases fit TRBD1. This CDR3 spans 15 amino acids. V was clipped by 5 bases and J by 5 bases; unmatched bases: 11. Germline V CDR1 and CDR2: MNHEY, SMNVEV (reference sequence).

The genes are TRBV18 and TRBJ2-5; the D gene is possibly TRBD1 (7 bases). Germline CDR1 and CDR2: KGHSH and LQKENI. The V and J ends lost 2 bases and 4 bases respectively, with 11 bases between them. This CDR3 comprises 14 residues. The CDR3 loop reads CASSPGGGTETQYF. The CDR3 DNA sequence: TGTGCCAGCTCACCAGGAGGGGGCACAGAGACCCAGTACTTC. The full variable domain, in which reference TRBV18 and TRBJ2-5 provide the parts outside the CDR3, is NAGVMQNPRHLVRRRGQEARLRCSPMKGHSHVYWYRQLPEEGLKFMVYLQKENIIDESGMPKERFSAEFPKEGPSILRIQQVVRGDSAAYFCASSPGGGTETQYFGPGTRLLVL.

The CDR3 loop reads CASSASAAGRQPQHF. The CDR3, as DNA: TGTGCCAGTAGTGCCTCCGCAGCAGGGAGGCAGCCCCAGCATTTT. The V and J genes are TRBV19 and TRBJ1-5, with a tentative D call TRBD1 (5 bases). The CDR3 runs 15 residues. The V gene's germline CDR1 is LNHDA and CDR2 SQIVND (reference sequence). V gave up 5 bases and J gave up 7 bases, with 18 bases separating them. Based on the CDR3 plus reference TRBV19 and TRBJ1-5, the full variable domain is DGGITQSPKYLFRKEGQNVTLSCEQNLNHDAMYWYRQDPGQGLRLIYYSQIVNDFQKGDIAEGYSVSREKKESFPLTVTSAQKNPTAFYLCASSASAAGRQPQHFGDGTRLSIL.

This clone was detected only once. The V call is TRBV9, the J call TRBJ2-7; 8 bases map to TRBD2. V trimming: 0 bases; J trimming: 2 bases; junction bases outside the gene matches: 4. Looked up from germline, CDR1 is SGDLS and CDR2 is YYNGEE. The CDR3 is 15 amino acids. The CDR3 DNA is TGTGCCAGCAGCGTAGGGCTAGCGGGTGCCTACGAGCAGTACTTC. Translation gives CASSVGLAGAYEQYF.

The rearrangement uses TRBV30 and TRBJ1-6, with D hard to call. V lost 5 bases, J lost 7 bases, and 12 bases lay in between. This CDR3 comprises 13 residues. From germline, CDR1 is GTSNPN and CDR2 SVGIG (reference sequence). DNA of the CDR3: TGTGCCTGGTGTCCTTTCAGAAATTCACCCCTCCACTTT. Protein sequence: CAWCPFRNSPLHF.

V usage is TRBV19 and J usage is TRBJ1-5; D is possibly TRBD1 (5 bases). The CDR3 runs 17 residues. The germline V gene has CDR1 LNHDA and CDR2 SQIVND (reference sequence). Trimming took 5 bases from V and 0 from J, leaving 17 bases between them. Here the CDR3 reads CASSEQGRGYSNQPQHF. DNA of the CDR3: TGTGCCAGTAGTGAGCAGGGAAGGGGTTATAGCAATCAGCCCCAGCATTTT.

This rearrangement joins TRBV6-1 to TRBJ2-5; 7 bases align to TRBD2. The junction had 13 bases not matched to a gene; V was cut back by 4 bases and J by 5 bases. The CDR3 has 16 amino acids. Germline lookup yields CDR1 MNHNS and CDR2 SASEGT. The CDR3: CASSGVLGEGWETQYF. CDR3 DNA sequence: TGTGCCAGCAGTGGGGTCCTCGGGGAGGGATGGGAGACCCAGTACTTC.

The chain has TRBV11-2 and TRBJ2-7, with TRBD2 identical over 7 bases. V dropped 0 bases and J dropped 4; count of bases not matched to a gene: 6. Per germline, CDR1 SGHAT and CDR2 FQNNGV. The CDR3 length is 15 residues. The CDR3 bases are TGTGCCAGCAGCTTAGAGGCGGGGGTGATATACGAGCAGTACTTC. Residues: CASSLEAGVIYEQYF.

The V call is TRBV7-3, the J call TRBJ2-5, with 7 positions matching TRBD1. The germline V gene encodes CDR1 SGHTA and CDR2 FQGTGA. V dropped 4 bases and J dropped 4; count of bases not matched to a gene: 3. This CDR3 region has 13 residues. The CDR3 DNA reads as TGTGCCAGCAGCTCCAGGACAGGAGAGACCCAGTACTTC. It codes for CASSSRTGETQYF.